This T cell receptor (beta chain) was retrieved from a study of post-analysis software for immune sequencing data (dated by TCRdb to between 2015 and 2016). Background for the entire study: Recorded disease courses included relapsing-remitting, secondary progressive and progressive-relapsing multiple sclerosis, with some patients lacking subtype annotation. The multiple sclerosis patient repertoires were compared with ten to eleven previously published healthy control repertoires from donors aged 6 to 25 years. A subset of samples was prepared in parallel using single-end sample barcoding, then pooled and co-amplified after Illumina adapter ligation. Study-wide findings and limitations: The control group was slightly older than the multiple sclerosis patient group. Significantly lower normalized Chao1 diversity was found in multiple sclerosis patients than in controls, suggesting substantial peripheral T-cell clonal expansion. Significantly higher frequencies in patients than in controls were found for several TRBV segments, including TRBV5-6, TRBV5-1 and TRBV20-1. Strong co-clustering of samples prepared in the same batch was shown by direct clustering with F measure, prompting a batch-effect correction.

The library was generated by PCR. The sequencer listed for this sample is Illumina HiSeq 2500. To reduce PCR and sequencing biases, unique molecular identifiers were incorporated into the TCR beta cDNA libraries. Roughly 0.5 million cDNA molecules were obtained per 1 to 10 million input T cells, so each molecule approximated one T cell. The same protocol used for the earlier healthy control dataset was applied to prepare and sequence the patient libraries. Samples belonging to the same batch were prepared together, multiplexed and sequenced on a shared HiSeq lane. The published analysis was carried out like this. Raw barcoded reads were processed with MIGEC, and single-read molecular identifier groups were discarded before consensus assembly and CDR3 extraction. VDJtools was used for post-analysis of the clonotype tables, and diversity was normalized by down-sampling every dataset to the size of the smallest sample. In repertoire overlap clustering, CDR3 amino acid sequences, but not nucleotide sequences, were matched to correct batch-related cross-sample contamination. The public reads were reprocessed in TCRdb via fastp at Q25 and MiXCR, keeping in-frame beta chains. Duplicate CDR3 protein sequences are folded into a single record with the most common DNA and genes. The V and J calls and clone size come from TCRdb's table, not from the authors' own analysis. Across this sample there are about 540,000 distinct CDR3 sequences, with around 36% seen only once. 4.5% to 7.5% of the sample comes from the top ten.

TCR beta repertoires were profiled from peripheral blood of over 10 young patients with multiple sclerosis to demonstrate the VDJtools post-analysis software. Multiple sclerosis patients were children and adolescents aged 6 to 15 years. This clonotype was seen a few times. Its cognate antigen has yet to be identified. Base qualities are not recorded, but no much larger clone differs from it by a single base. The germline V gene (reference sequence) sets CDR1 to LGHDT and CDR2 to YNNKEL. The CDR3 starts with the cysteine, ends with the phenylalanine, and has 12 residues. Only the CDR3 DNA is retained, 36 bases long and in frame from the first base. Between the V and J ends, shortened by 3 bases and 8 bases respectively, the junction contains 8 bases.

The chain links TRBV3-1 with TRBJ2-1, with the D gene too uncertain to name. The sample was blood. The sequence came from a girl aged 2 to 17 with multiple sclerosis. The CDR3 is CASSHRAYEQFF. The nucleotide sequence reads as follows: TGTGCCAGCAGCCATAGAGCCTATGAGCAGTTCTTC.